A selection of T cell receptor beta chains follows, all from one sample in a study of metastatic and nonmetastatic thyroid tumors. TCRdb re-called the PCR reads with MiXCR. The sample carries approximately 41,000 clones, over 25% recorded once. The sequenced sample was blood. The receptors stem from a male donor with papillary thyroid cancer or a benign thyroid nodule (not recorded which). Some clones in this sample may be carry-over from other donors' samples. Each CDR3 is given with its conserved first and last residue. A D gene is named only where the DNA matches it firmly. A row's size may be missing; if present it is once, few, many or a size class.

d_call j_call v_call clone_size cdr3_aa cdr3_nt
- TRBJ2-7 TRBV6-1 many CASSSRRTNEQYF TGTGCCAGCAGTTCCCGGCGGACTAACGAGCAGTACTTC
- TRBJ1-5 TRBV3-1 many CASSLTGGNQPQHF TGTGCCAGCAGCCTGACAGGCGGCAATCAGCCCCAGCATTTT
TRBD1 TRBJ1-5 TRBV30 many CAWSNTGTVSQPQHF TGTGCCTGGAGTAATACGGGGACAGTCAGTCAGCCCCAGCATTTT
- TRBJ1-2 TRBV3-1 many CASSQDLRGVGYTF TGTGCCAGCAGCCAAGATCTAAGGGGGGTTGGCTACACCTTC
- TRBJ1-5 TRBV20-1 - CSASKQLNQPQHF TGCAGTGCTAGCAAACAGTTAAATCAGCCCCAGCATTTT
- TRBJ2-7 TRBV5-1 many CASSWAPGYEQYF TGCGCCAGCAGCTGGGCGCCGGGATACGAGCAGTACTTC
- TRBJ2-7 TRBV5-6 - CASSLARQIFIYEQYF TGTGCCAGCAGCTTGGCGAGGCAGATCTTTATCTACGAGCAGTACTTC
- TRBJ2-5 TRBV2 - CASKSAKETQYF TGTGCCAGCAAGTCTGCGAAAGAGACCCAGTACTTC
- TRBJ2-3 TRBV6-1 few CASGSPRLDTQYF TGTGCCAGCGGTTCCCCTAGGCTTGATACACAGTATTTT
- TRBJ2-2 TRBV6-1 few CASSAQDTGELFF TGTGCCAGCAGTGCACAGGACACCGGGGAGCTGTTTTTT
TRBD1 TRBJ2-1 TRBV19 many CASSILGQGGYNEQFF TGTGCCAGTAGTATCTTGGGACAGGGTGGTTACAATGAGCAGTTCTTC
TRBD1 TRBJ2-2 TRBV19 many CATTTGVARGTGELFF TGTGCCACCACGACAGGGGTGGCGCGGGGCACCGGGGAGCTGTTTTTT
TRBD1 TRBJ2-2 TRBV27 few CASREQGNGELFF TGTGCCAGCAGGGAACAGGGGAATGGTGAGCTGTTTTTT
- TRBJ1-5 TRBV20-1 - CSARDYRDSNQPQHF TGCAGTGCTAGAGATTACAGGGATAGCAATCAGCCCCAGCATTTT
TRBD1 TRBJ2-7 TRBV28 many CASRRTGDVYEQYF TGTGCCAGCAGGAGGACAGGGGACGTGTACGAGCAGTACTTC
TRBD2 TRBJ2-1 TRBV11-2 - CASSLGGRAANEQFF TGTGCCAGCAGCTTAGGTGGGAGGGCCGCGAATGAGCAGTTCTTC
TRBD2 TRBJ2-1 TRBV19 many CASSIAGSGGFYNEQFF TGTGCCAGTAGTATAGCGGGTAGCGGGGGATTCTACAATGAGCAGTTCTTC
- TRBJ1-5 TRBV24-1 - CATSDLQRSGASGQPQHF TGTGCCACCAGTGATTTGCAACGATCAGGGGCGTCAGGTCAGCCCCAGCATTTT
- TRBJ2-1 TRBV7-2 - CASSFSVSNFSYNEQFF TGTGCCAGCAGCTTCAGCGTATCCAATTTCTCCTACAATGAGCAGTTCTTC
- TRBJ1-1 TRBV19 - CASSKGQNTEAFF TGTGCCAGTAGTAAAGGACAGAACACTGAAGCTTTCTTT
TRBD1 TRBJ2-7 TRBV30 many CAWGDSSYEQYF TGTGCCTGGGGGGACAGCTCCTACGAGCAGTACTTC
- TRBJ2-6 TRBV6-1 - CASSERGSGANVLTF TGTGCCAGCAGTGAAAGGGGCTCTGGGGCCAACGTCCTGACTTTC
- TRBJ2-7 TRBV11-2 - CASSLVTGHRSSYEQYF TGTGCCAGCAGCCTTGTCACGGGACACCGAAGCTCCTACGAGCAGTACTTC
- TRBJ2-2 TRBV7-6 - CASGLAVGRGTGELFF TGTGCCAGCGGCTTAGCGGTTGGTCGGGGCACCGGGGAGCTGTTTTTT
- TRBJ2-1 TRBV9 many CASSPNDSGGKQFF TGTGCCAGCAGCCCGAACGACAGTGGTGGAAAGCAGTTCTTC
- TRBJ1-6 TRBV28 - CASSYQQGDRSPLHF TGTGCCAGCAGTTACCAACAGGGAGACAGGTCACCCCTCCACTTT
TRBD2 TRBJ2-2 TRBV20-1 - CSASGTSGRGTGELFF TGCAGTGCGTCCGGGACTAGCGGGAGGGGCACCGGGGAGCTGTTTTTT
- TRBJ1-1 TRBV5-1 many CASSLEGLNTEAFF TGCGCCAGCAGCTTGGAGGGCCTGAACACTGAAGCTTTCTTT
- TRBJ1-5 TRBV3-1 once CASFQERPGLPNQPQHF TGTGCCAGCTTCCAAGAACGTCCGGGACTGCCTAATCAGCCCCAGCATTTT
- TRBJ2-3 TRBV18 many CASSPVGGSTDTQYF TGTGCCAGCTCACCTGTGGGGGGCTCCACAGATACGCAGTATTTT
TRBD1 TRBJ1-1 TRBV11-1 - CASSLGTGPLCTEAFF TGTGCCAGCAGCTTAGGGACAGGGCCCCTGTGCACTGAAGCTTTCTTT
- TRBJ2-1 TRBV11-2 - CASSLDGATYNEQFF TGTGCCAGCAGCTTAGATGGCGCGACCTACAATGAGCAGTTCTTC
- TRBJ1-5 TRBV4-2 - CASSQAGNNQPQHF TGTGCCAGCAGCCAAGCCGGGAACAATCAGCCCCAGCATTTT
TRBD2 TRBJ2-1 TRBV20-1 many CSASAPGLAGDFSARARGFF TGCAGTGCTAGCGCCCCGGGACTAGCGGGAGATTTTTCCGCCCGGGCGCGGGGGTTCTTC
- TRBJ2-1 TRBV27 medium-sized CASSAGSYSYNEQFF TGTGCCAGCAGTGCCGGGTCCTACTCCTACAATGAGCAGTTCTTC
- TRBJ1-1 TRBV28 - CASSSTRTGRILF TGTGCCAGCAGTTCGACCCGAACAGGCAGAATATTGTTT
TRBD1 TRBJ1-2 TRBV20-1 - CSATGTAGGGYGYTF TGCAGTGCAACCGGGACAGCGGGAGGCGGCTATGGCTACACCTTC
TRBD2 TRBJ2-1 TRBV19 - CASRIRTSGYNEQFF TGTGCCAGTAGAATCCGGACTAGCGGGTACAATGAGCAGTTCTTC
- TRBJ1-1 TRBV12-3/TRBV12-4 medium-sized CASSYLNTEAFF TGTGCCAGCAGTTATCTGAACACTGAAGCTTTCTTT
- TRBJ2-5 TRBV19 many CASSTKTGKETQYF TGTGCCAGTAGTACAAAGACAGGAAAAGAGACCCAGTACTTC
- TRBJ2-7 TRBV11-1 - CASSLGKNKVYEQYF TGTGCCAGCAGCTTAGGTAAAAACAAAGTCTACGAGCAGTACTTC
TRBD2 TRBJ2-3 TRBV4-2 many CASSPDPQRGASDTQYF TGTGCCAGCAGCCCGGACCCGCAGCGGGGGGCCTCAGATACGCAGTATTTT
- TRBJ1-6 TRBV19 many CAIGRGSYNSPLHF TGTGCCATCGGCAGGGGATCCTATAATTCACCCCTCCACTTT
- TRBJ1-2 TRBV3-1 - CASSQDSLTGFGYTF TGTGCCAGCAGCCAAGATTCGCTGACAGGCTTTGGCTACACCTTC